This entry lists 4 T cell receptor beta chains sequenced from one sample in a study of CD8 T cells in Susac syndrome. With random hexamers, 0.5 to 1 ug RNA was reverse transcribed. TCRdb processed the immunoSEQ multiplex PCR reads anew with MiXCR; each CDR3 protein has one entry. In the table there are roughly 130,000 distinct CDR3 sequences, roughly 94% of which are singletons. Sequencing was done on a sample of CD8+ T cells from PBMCs. Receptors originate from a human donor with Susac syndrome.

This sequence joins TRBV30 and TRBJ2-2; 9 bases are shared with TRBD1. Losses at the gene ends were 5 bases for V and 2 bases for J; bases not matched to a gene: 9. This CDR3 spans 16 amino acids. Germline CDR1 GTSNPN, CDR2 SVGIG (reference sequence). CDR3 DNA sequence: TGTGCCTGGTTAGGACCGGGACAGGGAAACACCGGGGAGCTGTTTTTT. Encoded protein: CAWLGPGQGNTGELFF.

The rearrangement links TRBV29-1 to TRBJ1-5; D uncertain. CDR3 length: 13 residues. Per the germline V gene, CDR1 is SQVTM and CDR2 is ANQGSEA. The ends were cut back, 3 bases at V and 0 bases at J, with 6 bases in the middle. For the CDR3, the DNA is TGCAGCGTTGAGGAGTATAGCAATCAGCCCCAGCATTTT. As protein: CSVEEYSNQPQHF.

The genes are TRBV6-2 or TRBV6-3 and TRBJ2-7; possibly TRBD1 for D (6 bases). Trimming pared 6 bases from V and 3 bases from J, leaving 15 bases between. The length of the CDR3 is 14 residues. Germline V gives CDR1 MNHEY, CDR2 SVGEGT. The CDR3 coding sequence is TGTGCCAGCAGCACAGGGCTCTTCGTCTACGAGCAGTACTTC. Residues: CASSTGLFVYEQYF.

The chain uses TRBV9 and TRBJ2-1; 7 positions match TRBD1. The CDR3 has 15 residues. Trimming took 3 bases from V and 0 from J; bases not matched to a gene: 3. Germline V lookup: CDR1 SGDLS, CDR2 YYNGEE. The CDR3: CASSGQGNSYNEQFF. For the CDR3, the DNA is TGTGCCAGCAGCGGACAGGGTAACTCCTACAATGAGCAGTTCTTC.